This T cell receptor (beta chain) is from a study of cytomegalovirus exposure and HLA in healthy donors. The CDR3 has 15 amino acids. Trimming shortened V by 1 base and J by 7 bases, and 14 bases separated the two germline ends. The V gene's germline CDR1 is SGDLS and CDR2 YYNGEE. 13 Jbeta primers and 60 Vbeta primers were used for the PCR. Produced via immunoSEQ multiplex PCR; TCRdb's table is partial and in-frame only. This sample's table reports 90,000 to 150,000 clones. The receptor was isolated from a man between 18 and 35 years old in good health and CMV-seronegative. Sequencing was done on a sample of PBMCs. The chain carries TRBV9 and TRBJ2-2; D is uncertain. CDR3 protein: CASSVYDAQDGELFF. The CDR3 bases are TGTGCCAGCAGCGTATATGACGCGCAGGACGGGGAGCTGTTTTTT.